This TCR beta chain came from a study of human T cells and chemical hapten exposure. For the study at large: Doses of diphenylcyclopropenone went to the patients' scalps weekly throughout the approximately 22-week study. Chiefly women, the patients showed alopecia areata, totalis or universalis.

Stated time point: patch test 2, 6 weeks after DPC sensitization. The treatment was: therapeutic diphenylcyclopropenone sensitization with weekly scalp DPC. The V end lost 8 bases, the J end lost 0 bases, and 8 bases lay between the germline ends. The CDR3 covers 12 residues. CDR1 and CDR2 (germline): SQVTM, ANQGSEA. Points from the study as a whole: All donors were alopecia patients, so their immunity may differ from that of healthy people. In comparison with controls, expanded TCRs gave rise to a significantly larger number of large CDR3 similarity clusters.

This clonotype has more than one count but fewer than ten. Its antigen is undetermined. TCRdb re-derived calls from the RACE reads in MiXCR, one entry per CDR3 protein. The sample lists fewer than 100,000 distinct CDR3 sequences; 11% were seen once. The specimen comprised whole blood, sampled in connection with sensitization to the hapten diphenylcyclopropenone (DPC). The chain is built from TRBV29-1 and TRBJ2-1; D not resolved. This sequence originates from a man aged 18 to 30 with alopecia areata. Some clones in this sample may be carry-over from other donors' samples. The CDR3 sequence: CSIKSSYNEQFF. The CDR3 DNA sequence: TGCAGCATAAAGAGCTCCTACAATGAGCAGTTCTTC.